This T cell receptor (beta chain) is from a study of shared clonotypes between healthy human individuals. Notes on this clone: Its antigen is unknown.

The CDR3 spans 15 residues. V lost 5 bases and J 2 bases, leaving 15 bases between the germline ends. The V gene's germline CDR1 is SGHNT and CDR2 YYREEE (reference sequence). It was around 180 ng DNA, 25,000 to 35,000 T cell genomes, that sorted-subset replicate PCRs used. In the original processing: Junction-only immunoSEQ data arrived without quality scores, meaning filtering differed. Profiling relied on immunoSEQ multiplex PCR, and the TCRdb table lists in-frame clones only, not all of them. V, J and clone size are taken as reported in that table, and D and trimming were inferred from the DNA itself. Of some 2.1 million clones listed, roughly 94% are singletons. The naive CD8 subset, CD45RO-negative cells positively selected for CCR7, excluded terminally differentiated effector memory CD45RA+ cells. Study-wide findings and caveats: Generation probabilities were higher for clonotypes shared across all four sorted-subset donors than for unshared ones. The sampled material consisted only of blood, and tissue repertoires are likely to differ.

This chain joins TRBV5-4 and TRBJ2-3, with D maybe TRBD2 (6 bases). The sample taken for sequencing was naive CD8+ T cells sorted from blood. The TCR comes from a man younger than 35 in good health. The chain's CDR3 is CASSPNTGDTDTQYF. The DNA for the CDR3 is TGTGCCAGCAGTCCAAATACGGGGGACACAGATACGCAGTATTTT.